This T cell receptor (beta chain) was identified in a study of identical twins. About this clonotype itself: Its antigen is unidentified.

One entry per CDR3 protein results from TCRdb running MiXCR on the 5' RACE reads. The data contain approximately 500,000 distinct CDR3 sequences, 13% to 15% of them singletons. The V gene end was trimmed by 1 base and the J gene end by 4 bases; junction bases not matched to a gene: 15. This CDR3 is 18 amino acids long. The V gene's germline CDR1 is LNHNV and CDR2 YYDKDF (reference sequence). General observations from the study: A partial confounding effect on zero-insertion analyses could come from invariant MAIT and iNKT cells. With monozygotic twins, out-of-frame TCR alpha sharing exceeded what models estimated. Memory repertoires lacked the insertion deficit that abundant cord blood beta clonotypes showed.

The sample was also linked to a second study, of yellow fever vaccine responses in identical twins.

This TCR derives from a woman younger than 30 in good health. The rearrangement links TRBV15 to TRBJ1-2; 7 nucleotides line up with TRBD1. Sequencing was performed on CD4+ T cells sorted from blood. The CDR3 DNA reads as TGTGCCACCAGCAGAGTCCCATCTAGAGGAGACAGGGCCTATGGCTACACCTTC. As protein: CATSRVPSRGDRAYGYTF.